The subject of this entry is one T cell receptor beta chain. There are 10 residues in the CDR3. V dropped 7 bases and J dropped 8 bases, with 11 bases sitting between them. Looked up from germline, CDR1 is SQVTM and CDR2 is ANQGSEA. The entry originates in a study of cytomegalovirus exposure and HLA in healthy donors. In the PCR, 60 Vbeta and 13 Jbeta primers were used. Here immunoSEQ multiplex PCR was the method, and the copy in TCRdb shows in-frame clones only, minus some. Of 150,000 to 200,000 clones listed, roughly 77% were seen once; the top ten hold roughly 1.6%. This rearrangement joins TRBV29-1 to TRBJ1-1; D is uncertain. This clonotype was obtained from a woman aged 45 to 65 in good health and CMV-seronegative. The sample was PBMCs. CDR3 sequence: CSATGGEAFF. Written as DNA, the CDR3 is TGCAGCGCAACGGGAGGGGAAGCTTTCTTT. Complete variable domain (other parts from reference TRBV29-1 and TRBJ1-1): SAVISQKPSRDICQRGTSLTIQCQVDSQVTMMFWYRQQPGQSLTLIATANQGSEATYESGFVIDKFPISRPNLTFSTLTVSNMSPEDSSIYLCSATGGEAFFGQGTRLTVV.